Below are 29 T cell receptor beta chains sequenced from a single sample in a study of human T cells and chemical hapten exposure. The time point: pre-sensitization, week 0. As for treatment: therapeutic diphenylcyclopropenone sensitization with weekly scalp DPC. One entry per CDR3 protein results from TCRdb running MiXCR on the RACE reads. The profile shows roughly 100,000 distinct CDR3 sequences, roughly a tenth of them singletons. Sequenced material: whole blood, taken in connection with sensitization to the hapten diphenylcyclopropenone (DPC). The source is a woman between 40 and 50 years old with alopecia areata. Some clones in this sample may be carry-over from other donors' samples.

The CDR3 reads CAWASGTSGGAGLGKQYF. The CDR3 nucleotides read TGTGCCTGGGCCTCCGGGACTAGCGGGGGGGCCGGTCTGGGGAAGCAGTACTTC. The chain links TRBV30 to TRBJ2-7; 16 bases are shared with TRBD2. CDR1 and CDR2 (germline): GTSNPN, SVGIG (reference sequence). This CDR3 has 18 amino acids. V lost 5 bases to trimming and J lost 8 bases; unmatched junction nucleotides: 18.

This clonotype showed up many times. The rearrangement links TRBV28 to TRBJ1-1; 10 bases are shared with TRBD1. Unmatched junction bases numbered 19, after V lost 4 bases and J lost 8 bases. Germline V gene lookup returns CDR1 MDHEN and CDR2 SYDVKM. This CDR3 has 18 amino acids. The CDR3 DNA reads TGTGCCAGCAGTTCTTTTTCTCCGGGACAGGGGAATTCATTCGAAGCTTTCTTT. Translating it yields CASSSFSPGQGNSFEAFF. Full variable domain (missing parts from reference TRBV28 and TRBJ1-1): DVKVTQSSRYLVKRTGEKVFLECVQDMDHENMFWYRQDPGLGLRLIYFSYDVKMKEKGDIPEGYSVSREKKERFSLILESASTNQTSMYLCASSSFSPGQGNSFEAFFGQGTRLTVV.

The chain has TRBV28 and TRBJ1-2; 8 bases fit TRBD1. Trimming at V came to 6 bases and at J to 5 bases, leaving 11 bases not matched to a gene. This CDR3 has 15 amino acids. Germline V CDR1 and CDR2: MDHEN, SYDVKM. CDR3 sequence (DNA): TGTGCCAGCAGAGAGTCAGGGGGCAGAGGGTATGGCTACACCTTC. This sequence encodes CASRESGGRGYGYTF.

This clonotype was counted many times. V gene TRBV4-3 combines with J gene TRBJ2-3; D possibly matches TRBD1 or TRBD2 (5 bases each). CDR1 is LGHNA, CDR2 YSLEER, per germline. This CDR3 is built from 18 residues. The V end was cut by 0 bases, the J end by 3 bases, with 19 bases between. The CDR3 loop reads CASSQDGNQGGGTDTQYF. The CDR3 DNA sequence: TGCGCCAGCAGCCAAGATGGGAACCAGGGTGGAGGTACAGATACGCAGTATTTT.

The chain employs TRBV28 and TRBJ1-6; no clear D gene. The CDR3 has 15 residues. Between the trimmed V and J ends, which lost 5 bases and 7 bases, there was a span of 15 bases. The germline V gene encodes CDR1 MDHEN and CDR2 SYDVKM. For the CDR3, the DNA is TGTGCCAGCAGTCCCATCGGCCTGGGGAATTCACCCCTCCACTTT. Amino acid sequence: CASSPIGLGNSPLHF. Drawing the rest from reference TRBV28 and TRBJ1-6, the complete variable domain is DVKVTQSSRYLVKRTGEKVFLECVQDMDHENMFWYRQDPGLGLRLIYFSYDVKMKEKGDIPEGYSVSREKKERFSLILESASTNQTSMYLCASSPIGLGNSPLHFGNGTRLTVT.

This clonotype has a count of ten or more. The V and J genes are TRBV11-3 and TRBJ2-5, with TRBD1 matching 11 bases. Germline V gene sequence: CDR1 SGHNT, CDR2 YENEEA. Germline trimming cut 5 bases from V and 1 base from J; bases unmatched to any gene: 3. The CDR3 extends over 15 amino acids. CDR3 in DNA: TGTGCCAGCAGCCCCGGGACAGGGGGCCAAGAGACCCAGTACTTC. Translated, it gives CASSPGTGGQETQYF.

This clonotype showed up many times. The chain joins TRBV20-1 to TRBJ2-7; 9 bases are shared with TRBD1. Germline loops: CDR1 DFQATT, CDR2 SNEGSKA (reference sequence). CDR3 length: 13 amino acids. The V and J ends lost 6 bases and 7 bases, in that order; junction bases with no gene match: 10. The DNA of the CDR3 is TGCAGTGCCGACAGGGGGGGCCCCTTGGAGCAGTACTTC. This translates into CSADRGGPLEQYF.

Ten or more counts support this clonotype. The chain carries TRBV4-3 and TRBJ2-5; no clear D gene. The V gene's germline CDR1 is LGHNA and CDR2 YSLEER. The CDR3 length is 15 residues. V was pared by 0 bases and J by 1 base, with 9 bases between. CDR3 DNA: TGCGCCAGCAGCCAAGATGACAACATCCAAGAGACCCAGTACTTC. Amino acids: CASSQDDNIQETQYF.

This clonotype was seen at least ten times. The V and J genes are TRBV9 and TRBJ1-2; D is unclear. This CDR3 contains 14 residues. V shed 4 bases and J shed 2 bases, with 12 bases lying between them. Germline-derived CDR1 and CDR2 are SGDLS and YYNGEE. CDR3 residues: CASSTHGGNYGYTF. CDR3 coding DNA: TGTGCCAGCAGCACGCACGGAGGAAACTATGGCTACACCTTC.

This clonotype was picked up many times. This chain links TRBV7-2 with TRBJ2-7, with D possibly being TRBD1 (6 bases). Germline V gives CDR1 SGHTA, CDR2 FQGNSA. This CDR3 region has 14 residues. The V gene lost 3 bases and the J gene lost 7 bases, with 16 bases spanning the gap. CDR3 in DNA: TGTGCCAGCAGCTTTAGGGACATCGGCGGGGAGCAGTACTTC. Translation gives CASSFRDIGGEQYF.

This clonotype was counted only a few times. The chain uses TRBV7-2 and TRBJ2-5, with D perhaps TRBD1 (5 bases). This CDR3 has 15 amino acids. The germline V and J ends were trimmed by 1 base and 4 bases, with 13 bases remaining between them. CDR1 and CDR2 (germline): SGHTA, FQGNSA. The CDR3: CASSLGGRVIETQYF. The CDR3 region has the DNA TGTGCCAGCAGCTTAGGGGGCAGGGTCATAGAGACCCAGTACTTC.

The rearrangement joins TRBV27 to TRBJ2-7; D possibly matches TRBD1 or TRBD2 (5 bases each). The germline V and J ends were trimmed by 2 bases and 2 bases, with 13 bases remaining between them. Per germline, CDR1 MNHEY and CDR2 SMNVEV (reference sequence). The CDR3 has 15 amino acids. CDR3 sequence reads: CASSLRDRSAYEQYF. The CDR3 bases are TGTGCCAGCAGTTTAAGGGACCGAAGCGCCTACGAGCAGTACTTC.

This clonotype has ten or more counts. The chain recombines TRBV4-3 with TRBJ1-3; D is possibly TRBD1 (6 bases). Germline V gives CDR1 LGHNA, CDR2 YSLEER. V lost 1 base and J lost 10, with 23 bases in between. The CDR3 consists of 17 residues. CDR3 protein: CASSQVGGTSFGRTIYF. The CDR3, as DNA: TGCGCCAGCAGCCAAGTAGGGGGGACCTCTTTTGGTCGGACCATATATTTT.

The rearrangement links TRBV30 to TRBJ1-2; 7 bases line up with TRBD1. Unmatched junction bases numbered 5, after V lost 0 bases and J lost 4 bases. CDR3 length: 14 amino acids. Germline CDR1 GTSNPN, CDR2 SVGIG (reference sequence). The CDR3 DNA reads as TGTGCCTGGAGTGTAAAGGGGGCTGGCTATGGCTACACCTTC. It encodes CAWSVKGAGYGYTF. The variable domain in full, with the rest retrieved from reference TRBV30 and TRBJ1-2, is SQTIHQWPATLVQPVGSPLSLECTVEGTSNPNLYWYRQAAGRGLQLLFYSVGIGQISSEVPQNLSASRPQDRQFILSSKKLLLSDSGFYLCAWSVKGAGYGYTFGSGTRLTVV.

There are a few counts of this clonotype. The V call is TRBV7-2, the J call TRBJ2-4; D is perhaps TRBD1 (5 bases). Germline values: CDR1 SGHTA, CDR2 FQGNSA. The CDR3 loop spans 13 amino acids. V gave up 5 bases and J gave up 7 bases, with 12 bases separating them. The CDR3 is CASSTTTANIQYF. The CDR3 nucleotides read TGTGCCAGCAGCACAACGACAGCCAACATTCAGTACTTC.

This clonotype was counted at least ten times. J is TRBJ2-1 and V is TRBV6-2 or TRBV6-3, with 9 nucleotides matching TRBD2. Germline V gene data show CDR1 as MNHEY and CDR2 as SVGEGT. The CDR3 runs 17 residues. V was clipped by 5 bases and J by 0 bases; unmatched bases: 8. The CDR3 spells CASSRLAGHSSYNEQFF. The CDR3 DNA reads as TGTGCCAGCAGTCGGCTAGCGGGGCATAGCTCCTACAATGAGCAGTTCTTC.

This chain uses TRBV29-1 with TRBJ1-2; D is perhaps TRBD1 (5 bases). Germline CDR1 SQVTM, CDR2 ANQGSEA. The CDR3 contains 13 residues. V lost 6 bases to trimming and J lost 4 bases, with 15 bases between them. The chain's CDR3 is CSVEVGASYGYTF. CDR3 in DNA: TGCAGCGTAGAGGTAGGGGCGAGCTATGGCTACACCTTC.

This clonotype was recorded many times. The chain joins TRBV28 to TRBJ1-5, with no clear D. V was shortened by 6 bases and J by 1 base, with 10 bases between the two germline ends. CDR3 length equals 14 residues. Germline V gene lookup returns CDR1 MDHEN and CDR2 SYDVKM. The CDR3 protein is CASRKGGSNQPQHF. CDR3 bases: TGTGCCAGCAGAAAGGGAGGGAGCAATCAGCCCCAGCATTTT.

This clonotype was detected ten times or more. The CDR3 sequence: CASSPHAGFDNEQFF. The CDR3 DNA reads TGTGCCAGCAGCCCCCACGCGGGATTCGACAATGAGCAGTTCTTC. The chain recombines TRBV11-3 with TRBJ2-1; possibly TRBD2 for D (6 bases). Germline values: CDR1 SGHNT, CDR2 YENEEA. V lost 5 bases and J 5 bases, leaving 16 bases between the germline ends. This CDR3 region has 15 residues.

This clonotype was seen many times. The rearrangement joins TRBV28 to TRBJ1-1; tentatively, D is TRBD1 (6 bases). CDR3 length equals 14 residues. V gave up 3 bases and J gave up 1 base, with 9 bases separating them. Germline CDR1 reads MDHEN; CDR2 reads SYDVKM. The CDR3 DNA is TGTGCCAGCAGTTTCGAGGGGGAGAACACTGAAGCTTTCTTT. It codes for CASSFEGENTEAFF.

This clonotype was observed a handful of times. The chain employs TRBV6-2 or TRBV6-3 and TRBJ1-1, with D perhaps matching TRBD1 (5 bases). Per germline, CDR1 MNHEY and CDR2 SVGEGT. The CDR3 runs to 13 residues. V was shortened by 3 bases and J by 5 bases, with 10 bases between the two germline ends. DNA of the CDR3: TGTGCCAGCAGTTATTCTGGGGGGACTGAAGCTTTCTTT. As protein: CASSYSGGTEAFF.

The chain joins TRBV20-1 to TRBJ2-3; maybe TRBD2 (5 bases). Trimming stripped 7 bases from V and 2 bases from J, with 13 bases between. The CDR3 runs to 13 residues. From germline, CDR1 is DFQATT and CDR2 SNEGSKA (reference sequence). The CDR3 is CSVKDLNTDTQYF. The CDR3 DNA reads TGCAGTGTCAAGGACTTAAACACAGATACGCAGTATTTT.

This clonotype was seen a handful of times. One end of the junction fails to match germline, which may point to a read error. This chain uses TRBV13 with TRBJ2-1; D may be TRBD2 (5 bases). This CDR3 is 14 amino acids long. From germline, CDR1 is PRHDT and CDR2 FYEKMQ (reference sequence). The CDR3 region has the DNA TGTGTCAGCAGCCTAGACTATACAACTGTTGAGCAGTTCTTC. This codes for CVSSLDYTTVEQFF.

This clonotype was seen only a few times. The chain carries TRBV2 and TRBJ2-5, with TRBD1 identical over 8 bases. CDR1 and CDR2 from the germline V gene are SNHLY and FYNNEI. The V segment lost 5 bases and the J segment 7 bases; nucleotides outside the gene matches: 6. The CDR3 covers 13 residues. CDR3 DNA sequence: TGTGCCAGCAGTTCTGACAGGGGTGGGACCCAGTACTTC. It yields the protein CASSSDRGGTQYF.

In regard to this clonotype: A much larger clone differs by one base, so this may be a read error. The chain has TRBV25-1 and TRBJ2-1, with 10 bases lining up with TRBD2. Germline values: CDR1 MGHDK, CDR2 SYGVNS. CDR3 length equals 14 residues. The J segment lost 7 bases and the V segment lost 10 bases, leaving 10 bases of the junction unmatched. The CDR3, as DNA: TGTGCCACCCGACTAGCGGGTTCTGATAATGAGCAGTTCTTC. Translation gives CATRLAGSDNEQFF.

This clonotype was observed many times. The V call is TRBV12-3 or TRBV12-4, the J call TRBJ1-2, with 7 bases that match TRBD1. J was trimmed by 4 bases and V by 3 bases; bases with no gene match: 8. The length of the CDR3 is 15 residues. Here the CDR3 reads CASSLAGQQLYGYTF. CDR3 nucleotides: TGTGCCAGCAGTTTGGCGGGACAGCAACTCTATGGCTACACCTTC.

A few counts support this clonotype. This chain joins TRBV28 and TRBJ1-4, with 7 bases lining up with TRBD1. Germline lookup yields CDR1 MDHEN and CDR2 SYDVKM. V dropped 5 bases and J dropped 6; count of bases not matched to a gene: 6. The CDR3 covers 14 residues. The CDR3 sequence is CASSTGTDYEKLFF. In DNA, the CDR3 is TGTGCCAGCAGTACGGGGACAGACTATGAAAAACTGTTTTTT.

This chain links TRBV2 with TRBJ1-1; 8 nucleotides agree with TRBD1. The CDR3 covers 16 residues. V trimming: 4 bases; J trimming: 0 bases; junction bases outside the gene matches: 7. The germline CDR1 and CDR2 sequences are SNHLY and FYNNEI. DNA for the CDR3: TGTGCCAGCAGTGTCCCGACAGGGGATGTGAACACTGAAGCTTTCTTT. It codes for CASSVPTGDVNTEAFF.

Comments on this clonotype: At one end, the junction sequence differs from germline, possibly due to a read error. This rearrangement joins TRBV25-1 to TRBJ1-2; 7 positions match TRBD1. From germline, CDR1 is MGHDK and CDR2 SYGVNS. This CDR3 has 15 amino acids. This chain's CDR3 is CANSDPTTGAGGYTF. CDR3 DNA sequence: TGTGCCAACAGTGACCCAACAACAGGGGCAGGGGGCTACACCTTC.